Below are 7 T cell receptor beta chains sequenced from a single sample in a study of blood T cell repertoires in COVID-19. Only in-frame clones appear in the TCRdb table, and some are missing; sequencing was by immunoSEQ multiplex PCR. The repertoire holds over 350,000 clones, with more than 70% as singletons. Sequenced sample: PBMCs or T cells enriched from blood (not recorded which). All receptors come from a young woman who had recovered from COVID-19.

J is TRBJ1-6 and V is TRBV21-1; TRBD1, the table's D call, was not compared with the DNA. TRBV21-1 is deemed a pseudogene. The CDR3 is 18 amino acids. CDR3 bases: TGTGCCAGCAGCACCAGGGGACAGCGCTTCTCCTATAATTCACCCCTCCACTTT. Translating gives CASSTRGQRFSYNSPLHF.

Only a few counts were recorded for this clone. The rearrangement links TRBV5-1 to TRBJ2-7; D not resolved. This CDR3 has 13 amino acids. CDR1 and CDR2 (germline): SGHRS, YFSETQ. V dropped 0 bases and J dropped 2 bases, with 6 bases sitting between them. The CDR3 reads CASSLETTYEQYF. CDR3 in DNA: TGCGCCAGCAGCTTGGAGACAACCTACGAGCAGTACTTC. The variable domain in full, completed from reference TRBV5-1 and TRBJ2-7, reads KAGVTQTPRYLIKTRGQQVTLSCSPISGHRSVSWYQQTPGQGLQFLFEYFSETQRNKGNFPGRFSGRQFSNSRSEMNVSTLELGDSALYLCASSLETTYEQYFGPGTRLTVT.

To note about this clone: Other DNA sequences from this sample encode an identical CDR3 as well. CDR3 in amino acids: CASIRTENYGYTF. DNA for the CDR3: TGTGCCAGCATCAGGACAGAGAATTATGGCTACACCTTC. The chain has TRBV2 and TRBJ1-2, with D possibly TRBD1 on 6 matching bases. CDR3 size: 13 residues. V was trimmed by 7 bases and J by 5 bases, leaving 14 bases between them. Germline assignment: CDR1 SNHLY and CDR2 FYNNEI.

J is TRBJ2-2 and V is TRBV2; 7 bases map to TRBD2. The CDR3 is 18 amino acids. Trimming removed 2 bases from V and 0 bases from J; junction bases left unmatched: 9. Per the germline V gene, CDR1 is SNHLY and CDR2 is FYNNEI. The CDR3 is CASSERQARGANTGELFF. The CDR3 DNA is TGTGCCAGCAGTGAACGGCAGGCACGGGGGGCGAACACCGGGGAGCTGTTTTTT.

The V and J genes are TRBV3-1 (or the pseudogene TRBV3-2) and TRBJ1-2; 7 nucleotides align to TRBD1. The germline gives CDR1 LGHDT, CDR2 YNNKEL (reference sequence). The CDR3 is made up of 14 amino acids. J was trimmed by 4 bases and V by 5 bases; bases with no gene match: 7. The CDR3 sequence: CASSKTDRAYGYTF. The CDR3 DNA follows: TGTGCCAGCAGCAAAACCGACAGGGCCTATGGCTACACCTTC.

V gene TRBV6-2 or TRBV6-3 combines with J gene TRBJ2-1; D is possibly TRBD2 (5 bases). The CDR3 length is 11 residues. Deletions cut 6 bases from V and 8 bases from J, with 8 bases between. In germline, CDR1 is MNHEY, CDR2 SVGEGT. The CDR3 nucleotides are TGTGCCAGCAGCCCTAGCCATGAGCAGTTCTTC. Its translation: CASSPSHEQFF.

The chain links TRBV5-6 to TRBJ2-5; D gene uncertain. Germline-derived CDR1 and CDR2 are SGHDT and YYEEEE. The length of the CDR3 is 17 residues. The V end was cut by 2 bases, the J end by 1 base, with 18 bases between. The CDR3 DNA reads TGTGCCAGCAGCTTCGGAGACCTTTACTACTCCCAAGAGACCCAGTACTTC. Translated, it gives CASSFGDLYYSQETQYF.